Shown below are 9 T cell receptor beta chains from a single sample sequenced in a study of blood T cell repertoires in COVID-19. TCRdb's table, derived via immunoSEQ multiplex PCR, lists solely in-frame clones and lacks some. The sample includes 250,000 or so clones, 70% to 90% seen only once; the top ten take 10% to 14%. Material: PBMCs or T cells enriched from blood (not recorded which). The source of these receptors is a man aged 25-40 years who had recovered from COVID-19.

In its sample, this clone was seen once. V gene TRBV13 combines with J gene TRBJ2-1; D is perhaps TRBD1 (7 bases). Germline V gene lookup returns CDR1 PRHDT and CDR2 FYEKMQ (reference sequence). This CDR3 has 17 residues. V lost 5 bases and J 5 bases, leaving 22 bases between the germline ends. CDR3 sequence: CASSLGGVGQIHNEQFF. In nucleotides, the CDR3 is TGTGCCAGCAGCCTGGGGGGTGTGGGACAGATTCACAATGAGCAGTTCTTC.

The chain employs TRBV27 and TRBJ2-2, with TRBD2 matching over 8 bases. Germline V gene sequence: CDR1 MNHEY, CDR2 SMNVEV (reference sequence). With 3 bases clipped from V and 6 bases from J, the junction kept 6 bases outside the gene matches. The CDR3 runs 15 residues. As DNA, the CDR3 is TGTGCCAGCAGTTTGACGGGAGGGCTCGCCGGGGAGCTGTTTTTT. Its protein product is CASSLTGGLAGELFF.

The V and J genes are TRBV7-9 and TRBJ2-4; 9 positions agree with TRBD2. Germline V gene sequence: CDR1 SEHNR, CDR2 FQNEAQ (reference sequence). The CDR3 contains 16 residues. With V trimmed by 0 bases and J by 4 bases, 4 bases remained unmatched. For the CDR3, the DNA is TGTGCCAGCAGCTTAGCATCTAGCGGGGTTAAAAACATTCAGTACTTC. It specifies CASSLASSGVKNIQYF.

The chain couples TRBV5-1 to TRBJ1-5, with D unresolved. V lost 0 bases, J lost 0 bases, and 16 bases lay in between. The CDR3 runs 18 residues. Per the germline V gene, CDR1 is SGHRS and CDR2 is YFSETQ. The CDR3 region is CASSLVPSGGLSNQPQHF. For the CDR3, the DNA is TGCGCCAGCAGCTTGGTCCCGTCGGGAGGACTTAGCAATCAGCCCCAGCATTTT.

The chain joins TRBV27 to TRBJ2-1; TRBD2 matches 8 bases. The ends lost 6 bases at V and 12 bases at J; junction bases unmatched: 22. CDR1 is MNHEY, CDR2 SMNVEV, per germline (reference sequence). The CDR3 sequence is 17 residues long. Written as DNA, the CDR3 is TGTGCCAGCAGCTTGGACGGAGCCGGGACTAGTAGGGGGAGGCAGTTCTTC. Protein: CASSLDGAGTSRGRQFF.

V and J are TRBV19 and TRBJ1-2; a possible D gene is TRBD1 (5 bases). The CDR3 runs 15 residues. Between the trimmed V and J ends, which lost 5 bases and 0 bases, there was a span of 13 bases. Germline V gives CDR1 LNHDA, CDR2 SQIVND (reference sequence). The CDR3 coding sequence is TGTGCCAGTAGTTCCTTGGGACTAGCTAACTATGGCTACACCTTC. It encodes CASSSLGLANYGYTF.

This clone occurred a few times. The J gene is TRBJ1-6, the V gene TRBV27; D is unclear. Trimming took 0 bases from V and 6 from J, leaving 18 bases between them. Per germline, CDR1 MNHEY and CDR2 SMNVEV (reference sequence). The CDR3 is made up of 18 amino acids. In DNA, the CDR3 is TGTGCCAGCAGTTTATCGGGCAGCCCTTCGCCTTTTAATTCACCCCTCCACTTT. Its translation is CASSLSGSPSPFNSPLHF.

V is TRBV6-5 and J is TRBJ2-5; D perhaps matches TRBD1 (6 bases). V shed 6 bases and J shed 4 bases, with 12 bases lying between them. CDR3 length: 13 amino acids. The germline V gene has CDR1 MNHEY and CDR2 SVGAGI. The DNA for the CDR3 is TGTGCCAGCAGACCGGGACACTTAGAGACCCAGTACTTC. Amino acid sequence: CASRPGHLETQYF.

The table lists this clone with a few counts. This chain joins TRBV7-9 and TRBJ2-7; D possibly corresponds to TRBD2 (6 bases). Germline V gene data show CDR1 as SEHNR and CDR2 as FQNEAQ (reference sequence). CDR3 length: 12 residues. The V end lost 5 bases, the J end lost 7 bases, and 12 bases lay between the germline ends. The DNA for the CDR3 is TGTGCCAGCAGCCCTTGGGGGGAGGAGCAGTACTTC. It is translated as CASSPWGEEQYF.